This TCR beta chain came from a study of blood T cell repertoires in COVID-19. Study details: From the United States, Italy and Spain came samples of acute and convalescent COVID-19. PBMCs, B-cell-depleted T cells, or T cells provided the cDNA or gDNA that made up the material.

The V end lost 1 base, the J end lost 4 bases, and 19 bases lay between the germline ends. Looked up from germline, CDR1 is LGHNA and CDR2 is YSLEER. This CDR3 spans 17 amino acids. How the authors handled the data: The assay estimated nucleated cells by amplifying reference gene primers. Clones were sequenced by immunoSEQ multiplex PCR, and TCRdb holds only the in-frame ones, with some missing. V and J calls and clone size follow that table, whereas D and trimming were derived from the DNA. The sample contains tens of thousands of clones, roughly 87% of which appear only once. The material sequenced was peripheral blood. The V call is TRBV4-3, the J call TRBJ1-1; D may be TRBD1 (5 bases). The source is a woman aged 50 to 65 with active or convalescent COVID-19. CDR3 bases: TGCGCCAGCAGCCAAGCCCACTCGGGGACTGGGAGCACTGAAGCTTTCTTT. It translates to CASSQAHSGTGSTEAFF.